This section outlines one TCR beta chain sequence together with its context. Its specificity is unknown. Germline V gene data show CDR1 as SGHRS and CDR2 as YFSETQ. This CDR3 contains 15 residues. Trimming at V came to 4 bases and at J to 15 bases, leaving 11 bases not matched to a gene. These data originate in a study of cytomegalovirus exposure and HLA in healthy donors. Regarding the study as a whole: According to reports, the classifier identified cytomegalovirus status with high specificity and sensitivity. One cluster of highly shared sequence variants probably arose as a sequencing artifact. In a later analysis, a missense DCLRE1C variant was linked to TCR beta V- and J-gene trimming.

Primers: 60 Vbeta forward and 13 Jbeta reverse. Clones were sequenced by immunoSEQ multiplex PCR, and TCRdb holds only the in-frame ones, with some missing. The data contain 150,000 to 200,000 clones, around 80% of them singletons. This rearrangement joins TRBV5-1 to TRBJ2-1, with 15 bases lining up with TRBD2. Sequencing was carried out using PBMCs. This TCR came from a woman aged 50 to 60 in good health and CMV-seropositive. DNA for the CDR3: TGCGCCAGCAGCCTCACCGGGACTAGCGGGAGGAAGGGGTTCTTC. This translates into CASSLTGTSGRKGFF.